Below are 5 T cell receptor beta chains sequenced from a single sample in a study of identifying expanded T cells in peripheral blood. Data came from immunoSEQ multiplex PCR; TCRdb stores just in-frame clones and leaves some out. Of some 100,000 clones listed, about 87% were seen once; the top ten hold around 8.3%. Sequenced material: blood. Every receptor here comes from a person aged 18 to 75 in good health.

This clone was seen once. The rearrangement uses TRBV6-5 and TRBJ1-4, with 8 bases lining up with TRBD1. The length of the CDR3 is 15 residues. Germline CDR1 and CDR2: MNHEY and SVGAGI. J lost 3 bases, V lost 5 bases, and 5 bases had no gene match. This chain's CDR3 is CASSGTGLPNEKLFF. Written as DNA, the CDR3 is TGTGCCAGCAGTGGGACAGGACTTCCTAATGAAAAACTGTTTTTT.

This chain links TRBV29-1 with TRBJ2-5; D uncertain. The J call may be mistaken, given a closer DNA end match to TRBJ2-7. The germline gives CDR1 SQVTM, CDR2 ANQGSEA. This CDR3 region has 13 residues. The CDR3 protein is CSVEDGPRYEQYF. The CDR3 nucleotides read TGCAGCGTTGAAGATGGGCCGCGCTACGAGCAGTACTTC.

This chain connects TRBV7-9 to TRBJ1-3, with D possibly matching TRBD1 (5 bases). The V gene's germline CDR1 is SEHNR and CDR2 FQNEAQ (reference sequence). CDR3 length equals 14 residues. Trimming took off 5 bases at V and 5 bases at J, with 13 bases between the two ends. Written as DNA, the CDR3 is TGTGCCAGCAGCCCCCCGGGGCCCAGAAACACCATATATTTT. Protein: CASSPPGPRNTIYF.

The J gene is TRBJ2-7, the V gene TRBV29-1; no definite D call. Germline assignment: CDR1 SQVTM and CDR2 ANQGSEA. The CDR3 length is 12 residues. Trimming cost V 4 bases and J 1 base, with 8 bases left between them. The CDR3 DNA sequence: TGCAGCGTTGTGCGCGGATCCTACGAGCAGTACTTC. This sequence encodes CSVVRGSYEQYF.

The rearrangement links TRBV11-1 to TRBJ1-1; 11 bases are a match to TRBD1. V was pared by 5 bases and J by 5 bases, with 7 bases of the junction left unmatched. The CDR3 consists of 15 residues. Germline V gene data show CDR1 as SGHAT and CDR2 as FQDESV (reference sequence). DNA for the CDR3: TGTGCCAGCAGCCAAACCGGACAGGGGGCTACTGAAGCTTTCTTT. Its protein is CASSQTGQGATEAFF.